The source of this T cell receptor (beta chain) is a study of T cell changes during pregnancy in multiple sclerosis. V dropped 9 bases and J dropped 6; count of bases not matched to a gene: 13. The CDR3 runs 15 residues. Germline V lookup: CDR1 SGHRS, CDR2 YFSETQ. TCRdb's copy holds only in-frame clones and misses some; the assay was immunoSEQ multiplex PCR. The sample lists 60,000 to 75,000 clones; roughly 92% were seen once. This clone was picked up one time. This specimen consisted of peripheral blood, obtained in the second trimester of pregnancy. This receptor was taken from a female donor with multiple sclerosis, enrolled in a pregnancy study. This sequence joins TRBV5-1 and TRBJ2-7; 12 positions agree with TRBD1. Here the CDR3 DNA reads TGCGCCACCAAGGGACAGGGGGCCTCCGGGGTCGAGCAGTACTTC. It yields the protein CATKGQGASGVEQYF.